This TCR beta chain was obtained from a study of OX40 agonist ivuxolimab in advanced cancers. The timepoints at which blood was sampled were baseline, cycle 4 day 1, and cycle 7 day 1. The study, taken as a whole, reports: Antigen specificity remained undetermined for the expanded peripheral T cells. Clones of CD4+ and CD8+ blood T cells grew by week 6 at doses of 0.1 to 3.0 mg/kg.

The germline CDR1 and CDR2 sequences are SGHRS and YFSETQ. V lost 0 bases and J 2 bases, leaving 9 bases between the germline ends. This CDR3 is built from 15 residues. Only in-frame clones appear in the TCRdb table, and some are missing; sequencing was by immunoSEQ multiplex PCR. The sample contains some 50,000 clones, more than 80% of which appear only once. As for this clone: Its antigen is still unknown.

The chain combines TRBV5-1 with TRBJ1-5; possibly TRBD1 for D (5 bases). The specimen was CD4+ or CD8+ T cells sorted from blood, collected in a trial of the OX40 agonist ivuxolimab. This sequence originates from an adult with an advanced solid tumor such as melanoma, head and neck, liver or kidney cancer. The DNA of the CDR3 is TGCGCCAGCAGCTTGGCCGGGGGGGGCAATCAGCCCCAGCATTTT. Its protein product is CASSLAGGGNQPQHF.